This TCR beta chain appears in the sequencing data of a study of spatial heterogeneity in lung cancer. At the level of the study: Sequence detection consistently recorded a greater number of beta-chain than alpha-chain sequences.

Germline V CDR1 and CDR2: SGHTA, FQGNSA. The CDR3 spans 13 residues. Deletions cut 0 bases from V and 4 bases from J, with 6 bases between. This sample's time point: sample taken at primary tumor resection. The study tagged each TCR cDNA molecule with a unique molecular identifier. TCRdb redid the calling of the 5' RACE reads with MiXCR, one entry per CDR3 protein. The profile shows 12,000 to 15,000 distinct CDR3 sequences, 7.3% of them singletons. Study-wide points: How many expanded intratumoral alpha and beta TCRs were present tracked the tumor mutation count, which was a count of nonsynonymous mutations.

This clonotype was seen at least ten times. Its specificity is not known. Sequencing was performed on lung tumor tissue, taken at surgery. The chain is built from TRBV7-2 and TRBJ1-2; D is unresolved. This receptor was obtained from a male donor with early-stage non-small cell lung cancer. The CDR3 is CASSLAFGYGYTF. The CDR3 region has the DNA TGTGCCAGCAGCTTAGCGTTTGGCTATGGCTACACCTTC.